Listed below are T cell receptor beta chains from one sample, sequenced in a study of T cell responses to AZD1222 COVID-19 vaccine. Method: immunoSEQ multiplex PCR; TCRdb's copy keeps in-frame clones and lacks some. The sample shows under 140,000 clones, about 81% of them seen only once. The input for sequencing was peripheral blood, taken on day 0 of AZD1222 vaccination. The receptors derive from an adult in good health. CDR3s include the opening cysteine and the closing phenylalanine or tryptophan. The order of the fields is CDR3 length, clone size, J gene, V gene, D gene, CDR3 protein, CDR3 DNA. The D gene is left open where the match is weak. Clone size is not always given. Where it is, it says once, few, many or a class for expanded clones.

cdr3_length: 17
clone_size: once
j_call: TRBJ1-1
v_call: TRBV15
d_call: NA
cdr3_aa: CATSAERQQLGRSEAFF
cdr3_nt: TGTGCCACCAGCGCCGAAAGACAGCAACTAGGGAGGTCTGAAGCTTTCTTT

cdr3_length: 14
clone_size: NA
j_call: TRBJ1-6
v_call: TRBV7-9
d_call: TRBD1
cdr3_aa: CASTVQGNNSPLHF
cdr3_nt: TGTGCCAGCACCGTACAGGGGAATAATTCACCCCTCCACTTT

cdr3_length: 14
clone_size: NA
j_call: TRBJ1-4
v_call: TRBV6-2/TRBV6-3
d_call: NA
cdr3_aa: CASSSPGRSEKLFF
cdr3_nt: TGTGCCAGCAGTTCACCGGGACGAAGTGAAAAACTGTTTTTT

cdr3_length: 17
clone_size: NA
j_call: TRBJ2-7
v_call: TRBV5-1
d_call: NA
cdr3_aa: CASSLGDIRTGSYEQYF
cdr3_nt: TGCGCCAGCAGCCTGGGGGACATTCGAACCGGCTCCTACGAGCAGTACTTC

cdr3_length: 15
clone_size: NA
j_call: TRBJ1-2
v_call: TRBV25-1
d_call: NA
cdr3_aa: CASSELGGGSHGYTF
cdr3_nt: TGTGCCAGCAGTGAATTAGGGGGTGGATCTCATGGCTACACCTTC

cdr3_length: 14
clone_size: NA
j_call: TRBJ1-2
v_call: TRBV7-2
d_call: TRBD1
cdr3_aa: CASSPDRGAYGYTF
cdr3_nt: TGTGCCAGCAGCCCCGACAGGGGAGCCTATGGCTACACCTTC

cdr3_length: 15
clone_size: NA
j_call: TRBJ1-2
v_call: TRBV7-9
d_call: NA
cdr3_aa: CASSLTSGANYGYTF
cdr3_nt: TGTGCCAGCAGCTTAACTTCAGGGGCCAACTATGGCTACACCTTC

cdr3_length: 14
clone_size: few
j_call: TRBJ1-4
v_call: TRBV28
d_call: NA
cdr3_aa: CASSFGGGMEKLFF
cdr3_nt: TGTGCCAGCAGTTTTGGCGGTGGAATGGAAAAACTGTTTTTT

cdr3_length: 15
clone_size: NA
j_call: TRBJ2-3
v_call: TRBV7-8
d_call: NA
cdr3_aa: CASSLTGARTDTQYF
cdr3_nt: TGTGCCAGCAGCTTAACTGGCGCCCGCACAGATACGCAGTATTTT

cdr3_length: 15
clone_size: NA
j_call: TRBJ1-2
v_call: TRBV4-3
d_call: NA
cdr3_aa: CASSQDVGSRNGYTF
cdr3_nt: TGCGCCAGCAGCCAAGATGTAGGCAGTAGGAATGGCTACACCTTC

cdr3_length: 18
clone_size: NA
j_call: TRBJ1-6
v_call: TRBV4-3
d_call: TRBD1
cdr3_aa: CASSQDLDRGSYNSPLHF
cdr3_nt: TGCGCCAGCAGCCAAGATTTAGACAGGGGGTCATATAATTCACCCCTCCACTTT

cdr3_length: 13
clone_size: NA
j_call: TRBJ1-6
v_call: TRBV28
d_call: TRBD1
cdr3_aa: CASSLTVGDRVLF
cdr3_nt: TGTGCCAGCAGTCTCACAGTCGGGGACAGGGTGCTTTTT

cdr3_length: 14
clone_size: few
j_call: TRBJ1-2
v_call: TRBV7-9
d_call: TRBD1
cdr3_aa: CASSLNDRGRGYTF
cdr3_nt: TGTGCCAGCAGTTTAAACGACAGGGGTAGGGGCTACACCTTC

cdr3_length: 15
clone_size: NA
j_call: TRBJ2-7
v_call: TRBV19
d_call: TRBD1
cdr3_aa: CASSIGGQGPYEQYF
cdr3_nt: TGTGCCAGTAGTATAGGGGGACAGGGACCCTACGAGCAGTACTTC

cdr3_length: 16
clone_size: NA
j_call: TRBJ2-5
v_call: TRBV4-1
d_call: NA
cdr3_aa: CASSQYFQGRGETQYF
cdr3_nt: TGCGCCAGCAGCCAGTATTTTCAGGGCCGGGGAGAGACCCAGTACTTC

cdr3_length: 16
clone_size: NA
j_call: TRBJ2-3
v_call: TRBV29-1
d_call: NA
cdr3_aa: CSVGGRAGLNADTQYF
cdr3_nt: TGCAGCGTCGGGGGACGTGCGGGATTGAACGCAGATACGCAGTATTTT

cdr3_length: 16
clone_size: NA
j_call: TRBJ2-3
v_call: TRBV11-2
d_call: TRBD2
cdr3_aa: CASSLTGTSGSVTQYF
cdr3_nt: TGTGCCAGCAGCTTAACCGGGACTAGCGGGAGTGTTACGCAGTATTTT

cdr3_length: 15
clone_size: NA
j_call: TRBJ1-2
v_call: TRBV30
d_call: NA
cdr3_aa: CAWRAWDLQADGYTF
cdr3_nt: TGTGCCTGGAGGGCTTGGGACCTTCAAGCAGATGGCTACACCTTC

cdr3_length: 13
clone_size: NA
j_call: TRBJ1-4
v_call: TRBV5-6
d_call: NA
cdr3_aa: CASSLWSSEKLFF
cdr3_nt: TGTGCCAGCAGCTTGTGGTCGAGTGAAAAACTGTTTTTT

cdr3_length: 14
clone_size: NA
j_call: TRBJ2-1
v_call: TRBV11-1
d_call: TRBD1
cdr3_aa: CASNPGQGYNEQFF
cdr3_nt: TGTGCCAGCAACCCTGGACAGGGGTACAATGAGCAGTTCTTC

cdr3_length: 16
clone_size: NA
j_call: TRBJ1-1
v_call: TRBV19
d_call: NA
cdr3_aa: CASKSQWKGETTEAFF
cdr3_nt: TGTGCCAGTAAATCCCAGTGGAAGGGGGAGACCACTGAAGCTTTCTTT

cdr3_length: 14
clone_size: NA
j_call: TRBJ2-3
v_call: TRBV5-1
d_call: NA
cdr3_aa: CASSRASRTDTQYF
cdr3_nt: TGCGCCAGCAGCCGAGCATCCAGGACAGATACGCAGTATTTT

cdr3_length: 17
clone_size: NA
j_call: TRBJ2-5
v_call: TRBV6-1
d_call: NA
cdr3_aa: CASSERQTGSSRETQYF
cdr3_nt: TGTGCCAGCAGTGAACGTCAGACGGGGAGTAGTAGGGAGACCCAGTACTTC

cdr3_length: 19
clone_size: NA
j_call: TRBJ1-5
v_call: TRBV23-1
d_call: NA
cdr3_aa: CASSRKGGAARYSNQPQHF
cdr3_nt: TGCGCCAGCAGTCGTAAGGGGGGGGCCGCCCGCTATAGCAATCAGCCCCAGCATTTT

cdr3_length: 18
clone_size: NA
j_call: TRBJ2-7
v_call: TRBV28
d_call: NA
cdr3_aa: CASSLWTSANGVSYEQYF
cdr3_nt: TGTGCCAGCAGTTTATGGACGTCGGCGAACGGGGTCTCCTACGAGCAGTACTTC

cdr3_length: 13
clone_size: NA
j_call: TRBJ1-5
v_call: TRBV30
d_call: NA
cdr3_aa: CAWSGSGNQPQHF
cdr3_nt: TGTGCCTGGAGTGGGTCAGGGAATCAGCCCCAGCATTTT

cdr3_length: 15
clone_size: NA
j_call: TRBJ1-2
v_call: TRBV3-1/TRBV3-2
d_call: TRBD1
cdr3_aa: CASSRRDRGNYGYTF
cdr3_nt: TGTGCCAGCAGCCGCCGGGACAGGGGTAACTATGGCTACACCTTC

cdr3_length: 15
clone_size: NA
j_call: TRBJ2-7
v_call: TRBV18
d_call: NA
cdr3_aa: CASSPRLGAEGEQYF
cdr3_nt: TGTGCCAGCTCACCCCGCCTTGGGGCTGAGGGCGAGCAGTACTTC

cdr3_length: 15
clone_size: NA
j_call: TRBJ2-3
v_call: TRBV5-8
d_call: TRBD2
cdr3_aa: CASSFTSGRPDTQYF
cdr3_nt: TGTGCCAGCAGCTTTACTAGCGGGAGGCCAGATACGCAGTATTTT

cdr3_length: 18
clone_size: NA
j_call: TRBJ1-6
v_call: TRBV4-1
d_call: NA
cdr3_aa: CASSQDPHGETYNSPLHF
cdr3_nt: TGCGCCAGCAGCCAAGACCCCCATGGGGAAACCTATAATTCACCCCTCCACTTT

cdr3_length: 13
clone_size: few
j_call: TRBJ1-5
v_call: TRBV7-2
d_call: NA
cdr3_aa: CASSQGHSQPQHF
cdr3_nt: TGTGCCAGCAGCCAGGGACATTCTCAGCCCCAGCATTTT

cdr3_length: 15
clone_size: NA
j_call: TRBJ1-5
v_call: TRBV6-2/TRBV6-3
d_call: NA
cdr3_aa: CASSSPARPSQPQHF
cdr3_nt: TGTGCCAGCAGTTCCCCCGCTAGGCCCAGCCAGCCCCAGCATTTT

cdr3_length: 13
clone_size: once
j_call: TRBJ2-7
v_call: TRBV6-5
d_call: NA
cdr3_aa: CASKQGEGSEQYF
cdr3_nt: TGTGCCAGCAAACAGGGAGAGGGCTCCGAGCAGTACTTC

cdr3_length: 13
clone_size: NA
j_call: TRBJ1-5
v_call: TRBV7-6
d_call: TRBD1
cdr3_aa: CASGQGGPQPQHF
cdr3_nt: TGTGCCAGCGGACAGGGTGGCCCTCAGCCCCAGCATTTT

cdr3_length: 15
clone_size: NA
j_call: TRBJ2-7
v_call: TRBV5-1
d_call: NA
cdr3_aa: CASSTGTTISYEQYF
cdr3_nt: TGCGCCAGCAGCACAGGGACTACAATCTCCTACGAGCAGTACTTC

cdr3_length: 14
clone_size: NA
j_call: TRBJ1-1
v_call: TRBV30
d_call: TRBD1
cdr3_aa: CAWRLGTGLTEAFF
cdr3_nt: TGTGCCTGGAGACTCGGGACAGGGCTCACTGAAGCTTTCTTT

cdr3_length: 15
clone_size: once
j_call: TRBJ1-1
v_call: TRBV7-2
d_call: NA
cdr3_aa: CASSSNPGANTEAFF
cdr3_nt: TGTGCCAGCAGCTCGAATCCCGGGGCAAACACTGAAGCTTTCTTT

cdr3_length: 13
clone_size: NA
j_call: TRBJ1-6
v_call: TRBV4-3
d_call: NA
cdr3_aa: CASSQEASTPLHF
cdr3_nt: TGCGCCAGCAGCCAAGAGGCCAGTACACCCCTCCACTTT

cdr3_length: 13
clone_size: few
j_call: TRBJ1-1
v_call: TRBV30
d_call: NA
cdr3_aa: CAWTPGRYTEAFF
cdr3_nt: TGTGCCTGGACCCCGGGACGGTACACTGAAGCTTTCTTT

cdr3_length: 11
clone_size: NA
j_call: TRBJ1-2
v_call: TRBV20-1
d_call: NA
cdr3_aa: CSARADYGYTF
cdr3_nt: TGCAGTGCTAGAGCCGACTATGGCTACACCTTC

cdr3_length: 11
clone_size: NA
j_call: TRBJ1-4
v_call: TRBV28
d_call: NA
cdr3_aa: CASGGNEKLFF
cdr3_nt: TGTGCCAGCGGAGGAAATGAAAAACTGTTTTTT

cdr3_length: 13
clone_size: NA
j_call: TRBJ2-5
v_call: TRBV12-3/TRBV12-4
d_call: NA
cdr3_aa: CASRLGGRETQYF
cdr3_nt: TGTGCCAGCAGGCTAGGAGGACGGGAGACCCAGTACTTC

cdr3_length: 14
clone_size: NA
j_call: TRBJ1-1
v_call: TRBV18
d_call: NA
cdr3_aa: CASSPQLGDTEAFF
cdr3_nt: TGTGCCAGCTCACCACAATTGGGGGACACTGAAGCTTTCTTT

cdr3_length: 10
clone_size: NA
j_call: TRBJ2-1
v_call: TRBV29-1
d_call: NA
cdr3_aa: CSVELGQQFF
cdr3_nt: TGCAGCGTTGAGTTGGGACAGCAGTTCTTC

cdr3_length: 16
clone_size: NA
j_call: TRBJ2-1
v_call: TRBV5-1
d_call: NA
cdr3_aa: CASRSSAGPNINEQFF
cdr3_nt: TGCGCCAGCAGGTCCTCTGCGGGACCTAATATAAATGAGCAGTTCTTC

cdr3_length: 14
clone_size: NA
j_call: TRBJ1-4
v_call: TRBV5-4
d_call: TRBD1
cdr3_aa: CASSRQGTNEKLFF
cdr3_nt: TGTGCCAGCAGCCGACAGGGAACTAATGAAAAACTGTTTTTT